Presented here are 27 T cell receptor beta chains from one specimen sequenced in a study of blood T cell repertoires in COVID-19. Clones were sequenced by immunoSEQ multiplex PCR, and TCRdb holds only the in-frame ones, with some missing. The table has approximately 240,000 clones, 65% to 80% seen once. The material sequenced was peripheral blood. These receptors came from a woman in her thirties or forties with active or convalescent COVID-19.

The chain has TRBV5-1 and TRBJ1-1, with 7 bases lining up with TRBD1. Trimming cost V 4 bases and J 7 bases; bases outside gene matches: 10. This CDR3 comprises 14 residues. Germline CDR1 reads SGHRS; CDR2 reads YFSETQ. The CDR3 DNA reads TGCGCCAGCAGCCCAACAGGGGTCGAGGGTGAAGCTTTCTTT. It codes for CASSPTGVEGEAFF. The full variable domain, with the rest looked up from reference TRBV5-1 and TRBJ1-1, is KAGVTQTPRYLIKTRGQQVTLSCSPISGHRSVSWYQQTPGQGLQFLFEYFSETQRNKGNFPGRFSGRQFSNSRSEMNVSTLELGDSALYLCASSPTGVEGEAFFGQGTRLTVV.

For the CDR3, the DNA is TGCGCCAGCAGCTTGGATCTGGCCACCGGGGAGCTGTTTTTT. It is translated as CASSLDLATGELFF. The rearrangement uses TRBV5-1 and TRBJ2-2, with no clear D. Germline V gene sequence: CDR1 SGHRS, CDR2 YFSETQ. There are 14 residues in the CDR3. Trimming took off 0 bases at V and 4 bases at J, with 7 bases between the two ends.

This chain connects TRBV19 to TRBJ1-2; D gene unclear. The germline V gene has CDR1 LNHDA and CDR2 SQIVND (reference sequence). V lost 3 bases and J 5 bases, leaving 13 bases between the germline ends. The CDR3 has 14 amino acids. The CDR3, as DNA: TGTGCCAGTAGTATCGCGCAGGTCCTTTATGGCTACACCTTC. Protein sequence: CASSIAQVLYGYTF. Full variable domain (missing parts from reference TRBV19 and TRBJ1-2): DGGITQSPKYLFRKEGQNVTLSCEQNLNHDAMYWYRQDPGQGLRLIYYSQIVNDFQKGDIAEGYSVSREKKESFPLTVTSAQKNPTAFYLCASSIAQVLYGYTFGSGTRLTVV.

V is TRBV7-2 and J is TRBJ2-7, with D maybe TRBD1 (5 bases). The CDR3 consists of 15 residues. V was cut by 5 bases and J by 2 bases, with 16 bases left in between. Germline V gene lookup returns CDR1 SGHTA and CDR2 FQGNSA. CDR3 region: CASSPASTAPYEQYF. CDR3 nucleotides: TGTGCCAGCAGCCCAGCCTCGACAGCCCCCTACGAGCAGTACTTC.

The sample holds a few counts of this clone. The chain is built from TRBV15 and TRBJ2-5; perhaps TRBD2 as D (7 bases). Germline CDR1 is LNHNV and CDR2 is YYDKDF (reference sequence). V lost 0 bases, J lost 7 bases, and 12 bases lay in between. The CDR3 sequence is 14 residues long. CDR3 nucleotides: TGTGCCACCAGCAGAGATTACAGGGAGGGGACCCAGTACTTC. Its protein product is CATSRDYREGTQYF.

This clone was seen once. The V gene is TRBV5-1, the J gene TRBJ1-6, with D perhaps TRBD1 (6 bases). The length of the CDR3 is 15 residues. Germline lookup yields CDR1 SGHRS and CDR2 YFSETQ. Trimming pared 0 bases from V and 7 bases from J, leaving 11 bases between. CDR3 in amino acids: CASSLGTVRNSPLHF. The CDR3 nucleotides are TGCGCCAGCAGCTTGGGGACAGTGCGCAATTCACCCCTCCACTTT.

The chain's CDR3 is CATSRENRVEAFF. The CDR3 DNA sequence: TGTGCCACCAGCAGAGAAAACAGGGTCGAAGCTTTCTTT. The rearrangement uses TRBV15 and TRBJ1-1; maybe TRBD1 (6 bases). The V gene lost 0 bases and the J gene lost 8 bases, with 10 bases spanning the gap. CDR1 LNHNV and CDR2 YYDKDF come from the germline V gene (reference sequence). The CDR3 runs 13 residues.

The table lists this clone with a few counts. The chain recombines TRBV28 with TRBJ1-5, with D perhaps matching TRBD1 (5 bases). CDR1 MDHEN and CDR2 SYDVKM come from the germline V gene. The V gene lost 4 bases and the J gene lost 3 bases, with 16 bases spanning the gap. The CDR3 loop spans 16 amino acids. This chain's CDR3 is CASSYRYGANNQPQHF. CDR3 DNA: TGTGCCAGCAGTTACAGGTATGGGGCAAACAATCAGCCCCAGCATTTT.

This chain joins TRBV5-6 and TRBJ2-6, with unresolved D. The V and J ends lost 4 bases and 2 bases respectively, with 7 bases between them. The V gene's germline CDR1 is SGHDT and CDR2 YYEEEE. The CDR3 is made up of 14 amino acids. The CDR3 DNA is TGTGCCAGCAGCCCACTTACTGGGGCCAACGTCCTGACTTTC. Protein product: CASSPLTGANVLTF.

There are a few counts of this clone. The same CDR3 also results from other DNA sequences found in this sample. The V call is TRBV28, the J call TRBJ1-2; a weak D match, TRBD1 (6 bases). Germline V gene lookup returns CDR1 MDHEN and CDR2 SYDVKM. The CDR3 consists of 14 residues. The V end lost 2 bases, the J end lost 2 bases, and 9 bases lay between the germline ends. CDR3 nucleotide sequence: TGTGCCAGCAGTTTAGGGGGCGCAAACTATGGCTACACCTTC. It specifies CASSLGGANYGYTF.

Comment on this clone: At one boundary the junction diverges from the germline segment, which might be a read error. The rearrangement links TRBV11-2 to TRBJ1-6; TRBD1 is a possible D gene (5 bases). This CDR3 has 15 amino acids. Germline CDR1 and CDR2: SGHAT and FQNNGV. CDR3 sequence: CASSVDRGTNSPLHF. CDR3 in DNA: TGTGCCAGCAGCGTAGACAGAGGCACTAATTCACCCCTCCACTTT.

This clone was observed a few times. The rearrangement links TRBV29-1 to TRBJ1-6; D unclear. V dropped 2 bases and J dropped 9 bases, with 11 bases sitting between them. In germline, CDR1 is SQVTM, CDR2 ANQGSEA. The CDR3 contains 13 residues. Here the CDR3 DNA reads TGCAGCGTTGAAATCGCGGCTAGTTCACCCCTCCACTTT. Translation gives CSVEIAASSPLHF.

The chain uses TRBV5-1 and TRBJ1-1; the D is unclear. Between the trimmed V and J ends, which lost 3 bases and 0 bases, there was a span of 12 bases. The germline gives CDR1 SGHRS, CDR2 YFSETQ. This CDR3 region has 15 residues. As DNA, the CDR3 is TGCGCCAGCAGCTGGGGAGGCGGGATGAACACTGAAGCTTTCTTT. Encoded protein: CASSWGGGMNTEAFF.

The sample holds a few counts of this clone. J is TRBJ1-4 and V is TRBV28; 10 positions agree with TRBD1. J lost 7 bases, V lost 8 bases, and 4 bases had no gene match. Per the germline V gene, CDR1 is MDHEN and CDR2 is SYDVKM. The CDR3 spans 13 residues. CDR3 sequence: CASEGQGLEKLFF. The CDR3 region has the DNA TGTGCCAGCGAGGGACAGGGGCTTGAAAAACTGTTTTTT.

This sequence joins TRBV5-5 and TRBJ2-1; 7 nucleotides match TRBD2. V was clipped by 4 bases and J by 7 bases; unmatched bases: 11. The CDR3 contains 15 residues. CDR1 is SGHKS, CDR2 YYEKEE, per germline (reference sequence). The CDR3 region is CASSPGEGSTNEQFF. DNA for the CDR3: TGTGCCAGCAGCCCCGGGGAGGGATCGACGAATGAGCAGTTCTTC.

The genes are TRBV19 and TRBJ1-2; 8 bases are shared with TRBD1. Germline V gene data show CDR1 as LNHDA and CDR2 as SQIVND (reference sequence). There are 14 residues in the CDR3. The J segment lost 8 bases and the V segment lost 3 bases, leaving 8 bases of the junction unmatched. CDR3 in DNA: TGTGCCAGTAGTATTCAGGGGGCTGTGAGCGGCTACACCTTC. Encoded protein: CASSIQGAVSGYTF.

The rearrangement joins TRBV4-1 to TRBJ2-5, with TRBD2 matching over 10 bases. V shed 1 base and J 1 base; nucleotides not matched to a gene: 6. Germline lookup yields CDR1 MGHRA and CDR2 YSYEKL. This CDR3 has 17 residues. The CDR3 sequence is CASSQAASGGVQETQYF. The CDR3 DNA follows: TGCGCCAGCAGCCAAGCTGCAAGCGGGGGGGTCCAAGAGACCCAGTACTTC.

The chain employs TRBV29-1 and TRBJ1-2; 7 positions match TRBD1. The trim removed 1 base at V and 1 base at J, leaving 6 bases unmatched. Looked up from germline, CDR1 is SQVTM and CDR2 is ANQGSEA. CDR3 size: 15 residues. CDR3 sequence: CSVEAETGLNYGYTF. CDR3 coding DNA: TGCAGCGTTGAAGCGGAGACAGGGCTTAACTATGGCTACACCTTC.

This chain links TRBV13 with TRBJ1-4; 8 bases line up with TRBD1. Germline CDR1 PRHDT, CDR2 FYEKMQ (reference sequence). J lost 8 bases, V lost 5 bases, and 7 bases had no gene match. CDR3 length equals 14 residues. The CDR3 sequence is CASSQGQAVEKLFF. CDR3 nucleotide sequence: TGTGCCAGCAGCCAGGGACAGGCGGTAGAAAAACTGTTTTTT.

The chain couples TRBV7-9 to TRBJ1-5; D might be TRBD1 (5 bases). Germline CDR1 reads SEHNR; CDR2 reads FQNEAQ (reference sequence). Trimming took off 5 bases at V and 1 base at J, with 12 bases between the two ends. CDR3 length: 15 amino acids. Written as DNA, the CDR3 is TGTGCCAGCAGCCCTGGTGGGGCGAGCAATCAGCCCCAGCATTTT. This encodes CASSPGGASNQPQHF.

This clone was seen only a few times. The rearrangement links TRBV28 to TRBJ1-1, with D perhaps matching TRBD1 (6 bases). Germline V gene data show CDR1 as MDHEN and CDR2 as SYDVKM. V lost 7 bases, J lost 6 bases, and 12 bases lay in between. The CDR3 covers 12 residues. CDR3 coding DNA: TGTGCCAGCACCTCCGGGACATCTGAAGCTTTCTTT. Translation gives CASTSGTSEAFF.

The chain couples TRBV12-3 or TRBV12-4 to TRBJ1-2; D is unresolved. There are 13 residues in the CDR3. V was shortened by 3 bases and J by 2 bases, with 7 bases between the two germline ends. As DNA, the CDR3 is TGTGCCAGCAGTTTCGGGAACAACTATGGCTACACCTTC. This codes for CASSFGNNYGYTF.

This rearrangement joins TRBV6-4 to TRBJ2-1, with 13 bases aligning to TRBD2. V lost 0 bases and J lost 9; bases outside the gene matches: 2. From germline, CDR1 is MRHNA and CDR2 SNTAGT. The CDR3 spans 15 residues. CDR3 in amino acids: CASSDSTSGGAEQFF. The CDR3 DNA sequence: TGTGCCAGCAGTGACTCTACTAGCGGGGGGGCTGAGCAGTTCTTC.

The rearrangement links TRBV11-2 to TRBJ2-1; 8 bases agree with TRBD2. This CDR3 has 15 amino acids. The J segment lost 4 bases and the V segment lost 5 bases, leaving 7 bases of the junction unmatched. Germline V gene lookup returns CDR1 SGHAT and CDR2 FQNNGV. The CDR3 DNA reads as TGTGCCAGCAGCAAACTAGCGGAACCGTACAATGAGCAGTTCTTC. Amino acid sequence: CASSKLAEPYNEQFF.

The V and J genes are TRBV19 and TRBJ1-4, with TRBD1 matching over 7 bases. The CDR3 length is 14 residues. The V gene's germline CDR1 is LNHDA and CDR2 SQIVND (reference sequence). The J segment lost 3 bases and the V segment lost 7 bases, leaving 5 bases of the junction unmatched. CDR3 DNA: TGTGCCAGTACTCCCGGGACAGCTAATGAAAAACTGTTTTTT. Its protein product is CASTPGTANEKLFF.

This clone was picked up one time. The V gene is TRBV19, the J gene TRBJ1-3; TRBD1 matches at 10 bases. There are 13 residues in the CDR3. After removal of 7 bases from V and 8 bases from J, the junction contained 5 bases not matched to a gene. Germline-derived CDR1 and CDR2 are LNHDA and SQIVND (reference sequence). The CDR3 region has the DNA TGTGCCAGTACCCGGGGACAGGGGTACACCATATATTTT. Translation: CASTRGQGYTIYF.

V and J are TRBV6-1 and TRBJ2-2, with D maybe TRBD1 (6 bases). V shed 1 base and J shed 9 bases, with 9 bases lying between them. The germline gives CDR1 MNHNS, CDR2 SASEGT. The CDR3 has 13 amino acids. In DNA form, the CDR3 reads TGTGCCAGCAGTGAAGGAGGGGGACGGGAGCTGTTTTTT. Amino acids: CASSEGGGRELFF.